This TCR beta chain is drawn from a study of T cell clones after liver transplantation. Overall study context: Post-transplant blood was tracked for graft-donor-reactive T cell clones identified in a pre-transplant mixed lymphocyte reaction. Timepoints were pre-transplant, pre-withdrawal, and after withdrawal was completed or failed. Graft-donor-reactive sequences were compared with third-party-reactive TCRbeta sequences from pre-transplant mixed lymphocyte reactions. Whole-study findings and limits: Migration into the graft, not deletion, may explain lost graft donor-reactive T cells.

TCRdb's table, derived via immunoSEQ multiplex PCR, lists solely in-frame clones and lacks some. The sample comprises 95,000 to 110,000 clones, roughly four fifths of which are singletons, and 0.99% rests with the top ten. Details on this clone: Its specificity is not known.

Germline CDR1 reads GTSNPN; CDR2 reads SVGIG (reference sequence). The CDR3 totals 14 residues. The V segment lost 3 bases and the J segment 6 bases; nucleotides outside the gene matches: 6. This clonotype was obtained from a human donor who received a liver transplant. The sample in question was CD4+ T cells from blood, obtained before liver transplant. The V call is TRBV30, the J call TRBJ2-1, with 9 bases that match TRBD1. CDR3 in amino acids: CAWSLRQGVNEQFF. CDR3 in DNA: TGTGCCTGGAGCCTTCGACAGGGGGTCAATGAGCAGTTCTTC.